These 9 T cell receptor beta chains share one sample of origin, sequenced in a study of T cell repertoires in cytomegalovirus infection. One entry per CDR3 protein, called by TCRdb with MiXCR from the reads. The data hold about 700,000 distinct CDR3 sequences, with about 33% observed a single time. No cognate antigen is known for these TCRs. The sequencing here drew on cultured PBMCs, taken from culture after CMV antigen stimulation. All receptors come from a human donor in good health (CMV status not recorded). Some clones in this sample may be carry-over from other donors' samples.

Remarks on this clonotype: A much larger clone sits a single nucleotide away, making a read error possible. This CDR3 fails to terminate in the conserved phenylalanine or tryptophan, so it likely reflects a read error. This chain links TRBV7-2 with TRBJ2-3; 9 bases align to TRBD1. The CDR3 sequence is 14 residues long. Germline assignment: CDR1 SGHTA and CDR2 FQGNSA. J gave up 3 bases and V 5 bases, and 3 bases lay outside the gene matches. For the CDR3, the DNA is TGTGCCAGCAGCCGGGACAGGGAAACAGATACGCAGTATTCT. Translating gives CASSRDRETDTQYS.

The genes are TRBV6-1 and TRBJ1-3; no firm D call. V was trimmed by 8 bases and J by 0 bases, leaving 11 bases between them. Per the germline V gene, CDR1 is MNHNS and CDR2 is SASEGT. CDR3 size: 14 residues. The CDR3 nucleotides are TGTGCCAGCGGAGGGCCGGGCTCTGGAAACACCATATATTTT. Translating it yields CASGGPGSGNTIYF.

This clonotype was seen only a few times. This chain uses TRBV6-1 with TRBJ2-1; 7 nucleotides line up with TRBD2. Germline CDR1 MNHNS, CDR2 SASEGT. The CDR3 is made up of 13 amino acids. V lost 5 bases to trimming and J lost 8 bases; unmatched junction nucleotides: 6. Here the CDR3 DNA reads TGTGCCAGCAGTTGGGGGGGGAGCGATGAGCAGTTCTTC. This translates into CASSWGGSDEQFF.

V and J are TRBV7-6 and TRBJ2-7, with D perhaps TRBD1 (6 bases). The CDR3 has 15 residues. V lost 1 base and J 3 bases, leaving 13 bases between the germline ends. Germline-derived CDR1 and CDR2 are SGHVS and FNYEAQ. The chain's CDR3 is CASSLGTQGGYEQYF. The CDR3 DNA is TGTGCCAGCAGCTTAGGGACGCAAGGGGGCTACGAGCAGTACTTC.

This rearrangement joins TRBV3-1 to TRBJ1-1; 7 bases match TRBD1. Germline CDR1 LGHDT, CDR2 YNNKEL (reference sequence). The CDR3 runs 16 residues. V lost 1 base to trimming and J lost 6 bases; unmatched junction nucleotides: 11. DNA of the CDR3: TGTGCCAGCAGCCAAGCCAGGGGGGTTTTCTTCTCTGAAGCTTTCTTT. It codes for CASSQARGVFFSEAFF. The variable domain in full, with the rest retrieved from reference TRBV3-1 and TRBJ1-1, is DTAVSQTPKYLVTQMGNDKSIKCEQNLGHDTMYWYKQDSKKFLKIMFSYNNKELIINETVPNRFSPKSPDKAHLNLHINSLELGDSAVYFCASSQARGVFFSEAFFGQGTRLTVV.

CDR3 residues: CASSEQGFLAYEQYF. CDR3 DNA: TGTGCCAGTAGCGAACAGGGGTTTTTGGCCTACGAGCAGTACTTC. The V and J genes are TRBV19 and TRBJ2-7; 7 bases are a match to TRBD1. Looked up from germline, CDR1 is LNHDA and CDR2 is SQIVND (reference sequence). The CDR3 sequence is 15 residues long. J lost 2 bases, V lost 6 bases, and 10 bases had no gene match.

The chain joins TRBV7-2 to TRBJ2-1; 8 bases are a match to TRBD2. Trimming removed 3 bases from V and 14 bases from J; junction bases left unmatched: 9. Germline CDR1 and CDR2: SGHTA and FQGNSA. The CDR3 runs to 13 residues. CDR3 region: CASSFESLAGKFF. The CDR3 DNA reads TGTGCCAGCAGCTTTGAGTCTTTAGCGGGGAAGTTCTTC.

This clonotype has a handful of counts. This chain links TRBV7-2 with TRBJ2-3; TRBD2 aligns across 7 bases. Germline V lookup: CDR1 SGHTA, CDR2 FQGNSA. The junction had 3 bases not matched to a gene; V was cut back by 4 bases and J by 5 bases. The CDR3 is 13 amino acids. CDR3 residues: CASSYRGVDTQYF. In nucleotides, the CDR3 is TGTGCCAGCAGCTACCGGGGGGTAGATACGCAGTATTTT.

This clonotype was counted between two and nine times. The chain links TRBV6-1 to TRBJ2-1, with 7 bases fitting TRBD1. Germline CDR1 and CDR2: MNHNS and SASEGT. Trimming removed 3 bases from V and 12 bases from J; junction bases left unmatched: 8. This CDR3 comprises 13 residues. The CDR3 DNA is TGTGCCAGCAGTGAGGCGCTCGGGACAGCGCAGTTCTTC. This encodes CASSEALGTAQFF.